This T cell receptor (beta chain) was recovered during a study of T-cell memory formation after mild COVID-19. Background on the study: TCR clusters largely stayed donor specific. Study-wide findings and caveats: Most CD4+ clones that shrank were in CM and EM, while CD8+ ones turned up in EMRA.

Constant-segment primers were used for 5'RACE, and the resulting TCR alpha and TCR beta cDNA libraries carried sample barcodes and UMIs. TCRdb called the 5' RACE reads again in MiXCR, with one record for every CDR3 protein. Of about 150,000 distinct CDR3 sequences listed, under 30% are singletons. This clonotype has a handful of counts. The antigen is undetermined. Germline V gene lookup returns CDR1 SGHTA and CDR2 FQGNSA. This CDR3 spans 16 amino acids. V lost 1 base to trimming and J lost 0 bases, with 11 bases between them. The chain links TRBV7-2 to TRBJ2-3; TRBD2 might be the D (6 bases). The specimen was PBMCs or a T cell subset sorted from them (not recorded which). This receptor was identified in an adult woman who had mild COVID-19 (a few samples of this study predate the infection). Cell type and time point are not known. CDR3 region: CASSLVGGASTDTQYF. Here the CDR3 DNA reads TGTGCCAGCAGCTTAGTAGGCGGGGCTAGCACAGATACGCAGTATTTT.